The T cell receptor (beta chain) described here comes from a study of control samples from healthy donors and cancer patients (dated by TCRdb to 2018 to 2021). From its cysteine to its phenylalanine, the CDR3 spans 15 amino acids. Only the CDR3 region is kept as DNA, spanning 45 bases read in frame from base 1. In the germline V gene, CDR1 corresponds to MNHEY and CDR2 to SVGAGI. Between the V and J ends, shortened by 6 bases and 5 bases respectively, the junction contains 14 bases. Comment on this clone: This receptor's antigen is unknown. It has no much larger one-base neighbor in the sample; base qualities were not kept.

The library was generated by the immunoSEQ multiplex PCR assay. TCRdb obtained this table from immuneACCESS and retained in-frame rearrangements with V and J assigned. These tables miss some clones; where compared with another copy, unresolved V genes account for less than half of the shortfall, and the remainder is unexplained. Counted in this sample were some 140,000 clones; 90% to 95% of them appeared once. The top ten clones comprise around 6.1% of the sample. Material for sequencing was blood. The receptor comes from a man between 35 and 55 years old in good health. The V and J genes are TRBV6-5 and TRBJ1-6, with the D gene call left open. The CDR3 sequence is CASRELDGHNSPLHF. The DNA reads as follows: TGTGCCAGCAGAGAGCTAGACGGTCATAATTCACCCCTCCACTTT.